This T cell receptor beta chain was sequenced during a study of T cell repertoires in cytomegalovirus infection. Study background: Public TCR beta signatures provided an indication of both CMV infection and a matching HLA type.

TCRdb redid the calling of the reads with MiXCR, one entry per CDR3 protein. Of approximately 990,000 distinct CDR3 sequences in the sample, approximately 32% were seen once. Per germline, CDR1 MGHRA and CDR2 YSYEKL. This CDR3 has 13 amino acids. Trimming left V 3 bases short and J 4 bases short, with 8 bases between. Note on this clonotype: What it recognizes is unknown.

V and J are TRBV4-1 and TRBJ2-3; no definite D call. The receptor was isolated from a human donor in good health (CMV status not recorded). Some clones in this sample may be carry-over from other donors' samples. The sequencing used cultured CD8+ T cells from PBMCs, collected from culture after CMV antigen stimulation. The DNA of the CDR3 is TGCGCCAGCAGCCATGTCTCTCCAGATACGCAGTATTTT. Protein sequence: CASSHVSPDTQYF.